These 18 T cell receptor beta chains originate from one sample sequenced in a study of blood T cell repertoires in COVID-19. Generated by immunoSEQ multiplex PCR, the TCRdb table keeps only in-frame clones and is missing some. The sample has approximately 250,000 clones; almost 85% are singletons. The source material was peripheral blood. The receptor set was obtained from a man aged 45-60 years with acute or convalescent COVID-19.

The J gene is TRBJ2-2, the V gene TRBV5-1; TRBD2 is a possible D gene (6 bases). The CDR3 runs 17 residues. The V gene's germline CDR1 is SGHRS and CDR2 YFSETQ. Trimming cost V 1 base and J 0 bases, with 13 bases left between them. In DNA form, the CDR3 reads TGCGCCAGCAGCTTGAGGCTCGGGGGTGCGAACACCGGGGAGCTGTTTTTT. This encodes CASSLRLGGANTGELFF.

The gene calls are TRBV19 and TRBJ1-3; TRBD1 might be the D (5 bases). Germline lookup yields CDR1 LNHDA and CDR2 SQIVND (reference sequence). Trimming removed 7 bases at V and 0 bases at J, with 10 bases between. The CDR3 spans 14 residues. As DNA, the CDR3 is TGTGCCAGTATCAGGGACTTCTCTGGAAACACCATATATTTT. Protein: CASIRDFSGNTIYF.

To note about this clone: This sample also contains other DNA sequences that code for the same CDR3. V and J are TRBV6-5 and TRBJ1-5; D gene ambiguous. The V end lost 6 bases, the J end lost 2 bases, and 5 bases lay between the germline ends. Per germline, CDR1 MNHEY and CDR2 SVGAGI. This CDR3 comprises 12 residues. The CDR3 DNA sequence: TGTGCCAGCAGACAAGGCAATCAGCCCCAGCATTTT. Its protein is CASRQGNQPQHF.

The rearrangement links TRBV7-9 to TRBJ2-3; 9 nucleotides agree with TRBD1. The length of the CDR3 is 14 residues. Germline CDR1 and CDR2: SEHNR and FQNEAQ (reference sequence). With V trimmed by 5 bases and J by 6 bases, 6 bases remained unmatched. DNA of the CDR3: TGTGCCAGCAGCCCGGACAGGGGTGTGGATACGCAGTATTTT. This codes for CASSPDRGVDTQYF.

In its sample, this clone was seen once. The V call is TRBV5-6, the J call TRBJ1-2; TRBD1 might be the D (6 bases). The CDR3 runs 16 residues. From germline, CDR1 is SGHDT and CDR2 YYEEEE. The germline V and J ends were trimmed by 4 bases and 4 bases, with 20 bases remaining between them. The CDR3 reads CASSLPGHSDFYGYTF. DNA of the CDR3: TGTGCCAGCAGCCTACCGGGACACTCGGACTTCTATGGCTACACCTTC.

The CDR3 DNA sequence: TGTGCCAGCATCAAGGGGGGCACAGATACGCAGTATTTT. It encodes CASIKGGTDTQYF. The chain carries TRBV6-5 and TRBJ2-3, with D perhaps TRBD1 (6 bases). Trimming removed 7 bases from V and 1 base from J, with 9 bases in between. The CDR3 is 13 amino acids. The germline gives CDR1 MNHEY, CDR2 SVGAGI.

The CDR3 sequence is CASSESRGGLGAQYF. CDR3 in DNA: TGTGCCAGCAGTGAATCCCGCGGGGGGCTCGGGGCCCAGTACTTC. The chain recombines TRBV6-1 with TRBJ2-5; 8 bases align to TRBD2. CDR3 length equals 15 residues. Trimming took 2 bases from V and 9 from J; bases not matched to a gene: 11. CDR1 is MNHNS, CDR2 SASEGT, per germline.

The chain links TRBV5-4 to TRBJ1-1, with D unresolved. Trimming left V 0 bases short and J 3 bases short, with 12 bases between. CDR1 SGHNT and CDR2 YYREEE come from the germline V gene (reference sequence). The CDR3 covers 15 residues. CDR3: CASSLAAGSDTEAFF. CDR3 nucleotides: TGTGCCAGCAGCTTGGCCGCGGGTTCGGACACTGAAGCTTTCTTT.

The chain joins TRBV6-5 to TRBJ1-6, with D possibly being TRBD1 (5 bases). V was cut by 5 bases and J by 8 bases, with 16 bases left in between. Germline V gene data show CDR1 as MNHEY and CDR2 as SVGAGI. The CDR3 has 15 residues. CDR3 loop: CASSREQVFDSPLHF. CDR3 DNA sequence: TGTGCCAGCAGTAGAGAACAGGTTTTTGATTCACCCCTCCACTTT.

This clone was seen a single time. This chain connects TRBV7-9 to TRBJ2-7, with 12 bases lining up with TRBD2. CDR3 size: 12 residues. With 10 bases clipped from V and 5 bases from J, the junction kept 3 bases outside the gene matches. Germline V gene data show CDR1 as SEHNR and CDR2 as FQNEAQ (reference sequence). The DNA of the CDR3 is TGTGCCACCTCTAGCGGGGGGGACGAGCAGTACTTC. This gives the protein CATSSGGDEQYF.

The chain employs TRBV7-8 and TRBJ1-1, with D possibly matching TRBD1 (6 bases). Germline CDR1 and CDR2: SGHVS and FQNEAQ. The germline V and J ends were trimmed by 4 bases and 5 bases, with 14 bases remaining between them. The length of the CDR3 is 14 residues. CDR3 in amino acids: CASSYGLQGTEAFF. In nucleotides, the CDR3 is TGTGCCAGCAGCTATGGACTCCAGGGGACTGAAGCTTTCTTT.

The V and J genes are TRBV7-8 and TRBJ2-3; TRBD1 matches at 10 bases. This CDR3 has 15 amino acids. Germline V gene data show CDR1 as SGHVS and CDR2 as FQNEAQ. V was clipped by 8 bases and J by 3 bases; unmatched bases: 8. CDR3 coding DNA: TGTGCCAGCGAACCCGGGACAGGGGTAACAGATACGCAGTATTTT. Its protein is CASEPGTGVTDTQYF.

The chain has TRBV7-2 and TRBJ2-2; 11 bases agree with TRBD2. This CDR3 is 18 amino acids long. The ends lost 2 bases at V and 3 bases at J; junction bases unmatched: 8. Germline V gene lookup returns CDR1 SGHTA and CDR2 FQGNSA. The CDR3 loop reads CASSLLSGGAWDTGELFF. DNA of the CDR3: TGTGCCAGCAGCTTACTTAGCGGGGGGGCCTGGGACACCGGGGAGCTGTTTTTT.

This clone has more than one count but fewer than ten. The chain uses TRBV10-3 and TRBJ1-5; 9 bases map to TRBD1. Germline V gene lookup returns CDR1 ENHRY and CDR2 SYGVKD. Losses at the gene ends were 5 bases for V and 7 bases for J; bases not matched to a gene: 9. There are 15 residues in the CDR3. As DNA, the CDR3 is TGTGCCATCAGTCCTGACGGGACAGGGAGCCAGCCCCAGCATTTT. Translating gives CAISPDGTGSQPQHF.

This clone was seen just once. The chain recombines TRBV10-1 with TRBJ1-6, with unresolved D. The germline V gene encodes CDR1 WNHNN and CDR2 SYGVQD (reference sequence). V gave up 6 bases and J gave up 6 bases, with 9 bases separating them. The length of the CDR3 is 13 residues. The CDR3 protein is CASSQAFNSPLHF. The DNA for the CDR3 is TGCGCCAGCAGCCAGGCCTTTAATTCACCCCTCCACTTT.

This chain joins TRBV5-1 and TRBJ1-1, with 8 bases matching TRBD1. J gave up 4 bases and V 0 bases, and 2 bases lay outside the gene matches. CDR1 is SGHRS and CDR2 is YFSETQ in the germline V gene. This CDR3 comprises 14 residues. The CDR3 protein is CASSLAGGGTEAFF. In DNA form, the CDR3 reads TGCGCCAGCAGCTTGGCAGGGGGCGGCACTGAAGCTTTCTTT.

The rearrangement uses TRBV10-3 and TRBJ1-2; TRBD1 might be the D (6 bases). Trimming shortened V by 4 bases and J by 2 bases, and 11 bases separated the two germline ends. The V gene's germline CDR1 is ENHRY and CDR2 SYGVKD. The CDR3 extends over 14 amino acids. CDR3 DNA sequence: TGTGCCATCAGTGTTACCGGGACAAACTATGGCTACACCTTC. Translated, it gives CAISVTGTNYGYTF.

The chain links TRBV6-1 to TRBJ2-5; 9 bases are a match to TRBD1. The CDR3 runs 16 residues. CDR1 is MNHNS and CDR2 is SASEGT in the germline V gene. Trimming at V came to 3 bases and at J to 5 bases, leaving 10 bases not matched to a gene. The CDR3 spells CASSELSGQGRETQYF. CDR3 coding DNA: TGTGCCAGCAGTGAGCTGTCGGGACAGGGTAGGGAGACCCAGTACTTC.